These 15 T cell receptor beta chains came from one sample sequenced in a study of control samples from healthy donors and cancer patients. Sequencing was performed with immunoSEQ multiplex PCR; in TCRdb, only in-frame clones are kept and a portion is missing. The table records roughly 90,000 clones, over 90% of them present only once. The sample taken for sequencing was blood. The origin of the receptors is a woman aged 30 to 39 in good health.

V gene TRBV3-1 (or the pseudogene TRBV3-2) combines with J gene TRBJ2-2; D is perhaps TRBD1 or TRBD2 (5 bases each). This CDR3 is 16 amino acids long. Germline-derived CDR1 and CDR2 are LGHDT and YNNKEL (reference sequence). Trimming cost V 1 base and J 0 bases, with 9 bases left between them. CDR3 sequence reads: CASSQVLGPNTGELFF. CDR3 bases: TGTGCCAGCAGCCAAGTATTGGGACCGAACACCGGGGAGCTGTTTTTT.

The chain carries TRBV25-1 and TRBJ2-3; D gene unclear. Germline V gene lookup returns CDR1 MGHDK and CDR2 SYGVNS. The CDR3 covers 13 residues. V was shortened by 7 bases and J by 6 bases, with 14 bases between the two germline ends. This chain's CDR3 is CASINRLTDTQYF. The CDR3 region has the DNA TGTGCCAGCATTAACAGACTCACTGATACGCAGTATTTT.

This clone was detected once. This chain joins TRBV2 and TRBJ2-2; D gene uncertain. Germline CDR1 SNHLY, CDR2 FYNNEI. Trimming cost V 3 bases and J 7 bases, with 12 bases left between them. The CDR3 has 14 amino acids. The CDR3 DNA follows: TGTGCCAGCAGTGAGGAGACCTACCGCGGGGAGCTGTTTTTT. This codes for CASSEETYRGELFF.

This chain uses TRBV2 with TRBJ1-4, with D unclear. V gave up 6 bases and J gave up 8 bases, with 16 bases separating them. This CDR3 spans 14 amino acids. Germline CDR1 SNHLY, CDR2 FYNNEI. The CDR3 sequence is CASSMQDLPEKLFF. As DNA, the CDR3 is TGTGCCAGCAGCATGCAGGATTTACCCGAAAAACTGTTTTTT. Drawing the rest from reference TRBV2 and TRBJ1-4, the complete variable domain is EPEVTQTPSHQVTQMGQEVILRCVPISNHLYFYWYRQILGQKVEFLVSFYNNEISEKSEIFDDQFSVERPDGSNFTLKIRSTKLEDSAMYFCASSMQDLPEKLFFGSGTQLSVL.

The gene calls are TRBV24-1 and TRBJ1-1; D gene unclear. Trimming took 4 bases from V and 10 from J, leaving 9 bases between them. Germline CDR1 KGHDR, CDR2 SFDVKD. The CDR3 totals 11 residues. The CDR3 nucleotides are TGTGCCACCAGTGACTACTCCAGAGCTTTCTTT. Residues: CATSDYSRAFF.

The chain has TRBV10-1 and TRBJ2-1; perhaps TRBD2 as D (5 bases). This CDR3 spans 16 amino acids. V gave up 6 bases and J gave up 5 bases, with 20 bases separating them. Germline assignment: CDR1 WNHNN and CDR2 SYGVQD (reference sequence). CDR3 residues: CASSRNRDQLHNEQFF. CDR3 in DNA: TGCGCCAGCAGCCGAAACCGGGATCAACTTCACAATGAGCAGTTCTTC.

CDR3 sequence: CASSHFGGVYEQYF. The CDR3 DNA is TGTGCCAGCAGCCACTTTGGGGGAGTCTACGAGCAGTACTTC. The chain uses TRBV3-1 (or the pseudogene TRBV3-2) and TRBJ2-7; TRBD1 or TRBD2 may be the D gene (5 bases each). The CDR3 runs to 14 residues. The germline V gene has CDR1 LGHDT and CDR2 YNNKEL (reference sequence). V was cut by 3 bases and J by 3 bases, with 12 bases left in between.

The chain links TRBV11-3 to TRBJ2-7, with no clear D. In germline, CDR1 is SGHNT, CDR2 YENEEA. With 3 bases removed from V and 6 bases from J, the gap between germline ends came to 12 bases. CDR3 size: 13 residues. CDR3 residues: CASSFRDPGEQYF. Here the CDR3 DNA reads TGTGCCAGCAGCTTCCGAGACCCCGGCGAGCAGTACTTC.

The chain recombines TRBV5-1 with TRBJ1-4; no clear D. Trimming shortened V by 0 bases and J by 0 bases, and 9 bases separated the two germline ends. Germline V gene sequence: CDR1 SGHRS, CDR2 YFSETQ. This CDR3 is built from 16 residues. The CDR3 sequence: CASSLVTGTTNEKLFF. The CDR3, as DNA: TGCGCCAGCAGCTTGGTTACCGGGACAACTAATGAAAAACTGTTTTTT.

Only a few counts were recorded for this clone. The chain employs TRBV7-3 and TRBJ2-1; 12 positions agree with TRBD2. Germline V gene data show CDR1 as SGHTA and CDR2 as FQGTGA. The V segment lost 5 bases and the J segment 4 bases; nucleotides outside the gene matches: 6. The CDR3 extends over 16 amino acids. The CDR3 spells CASSQLAGGTYNEQFF. CDR3 bases: TGTGCCAGCAGCCAACTAGCGGGGGGAACGTACAATGAGCAGTTCTTC.

The V and J genes are TRBV6-1 and TRBJ1-5; 7 bases agree with TRBD1. The germline V gene encodes CDR1 MNHNS and CDR2 SASEGT. This CDR3 contains 15 residues. V dropped 2 bases and J dropped 4; count of bases not matched to a gene: 5. CDR3 DNA sequence: TGTGCCAGCAGTGAAAGCTTACAGGGGAATCAGCCCCAGCATTTT. Protein sequence: CASSESLQGNQPQHF.

This chain joins TRBV19 and TRBJ1-1, with 7 bases aligning to TRBD1. Per germline, CDR1 LNHDA and CDR2 SQIVND (reference sequence). The CDR3 length is 15 residues. After removal of 2 bases from V and 5 bases from J, the junction contained 8 bases not matched to a gene. CDR3 sequence (DNA): TGTGCCAGTAGTATAAGAGATAACAGGGGTACTGAAGCTTTCTTT. Protein: CASSIRDNRGTEAFF.

The CDR3 DNA is TGTGCCAGCAGAAGCGCTAGCTCTACTAAGTACAATGAGCAGTTCTTC. It specifies CASRSASSTKYNEQFF. V is TRBV7-8 and J is TRBJ2-1; perhaps TRBD2 as D (5 bases). Trimming shortened V by 6 bases and J by 4 bases, and 19 bases separated the two germline ends. Germline-derived CDR1 and CDR2 are SGHVS and FQNEAQ. This CDR3 has 16 residues.

CDR3 region: CASSLKPGLPFSYEQYF. DNA of the CDR3: TGTGCCAGCAGTTTAAAACCGGGACTACCTTTTTCCTACGAGCAGTACTTC. The V call is TRBV28, the J call TRBJ2-7, with TRBD2 matching 7 bases. Germline-derived CDR1 and CDR2 are MDHEN and SYDVKM. Trimming cost V 2 bases and J 1 base; bases outside gene matches: 11. The CDR3 is made up of 17 amino acids.

The chain links TRBV5-1 to TRBJ2-1, with TRBD2 matching over 12 bases. Germline V gives CDR1 SGHRS, CDR2 YFSETQ. CDR3 length: 17 residues. With V trimmed by 0 bases and J by 10 bases, 11 bases remained unmatched. The CDR3 is CASSLGPGLAGPREQFF. In DNA, the CDR3 is TGCGCCAGCAGCTTGGGTCCCGGACTAGCGGGGCCGCGGGAGCAGTTCTTC.